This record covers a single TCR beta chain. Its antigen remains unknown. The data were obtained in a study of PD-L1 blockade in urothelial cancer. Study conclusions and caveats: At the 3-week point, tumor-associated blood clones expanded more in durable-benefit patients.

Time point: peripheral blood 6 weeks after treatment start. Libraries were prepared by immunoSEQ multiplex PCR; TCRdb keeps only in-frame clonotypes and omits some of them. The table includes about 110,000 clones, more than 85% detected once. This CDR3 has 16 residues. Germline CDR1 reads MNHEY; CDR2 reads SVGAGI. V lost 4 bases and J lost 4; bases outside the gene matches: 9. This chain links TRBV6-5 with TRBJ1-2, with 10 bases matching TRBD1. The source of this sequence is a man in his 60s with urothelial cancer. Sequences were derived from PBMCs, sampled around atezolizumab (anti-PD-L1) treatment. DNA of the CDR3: TGTGCCAGCAGTTCGTCGACAGGGGGCAAAGGCTATGGCTACACCTTC. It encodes CASSSSTGGKGYGYTF.